The rows below give T cell receptor beta chains drawn from one sample of a study of T cells after yellow fever vaccination. TCRdb independently ran MiXCR on the 5' RACE reads; one entry per CDR3 protein. The table has 150,000 to 200,000 distinct CDR3 sequences, 5.5% to 8% seen once. The sequenced sample was CD4+ T cells sorted from PBMCs, obtained on the day of the first yellow fever vaccination. The receptors were sampled from a young man who received the YFV17D yellow fever vaccine. Each CDR3 is given with its conserved first and last residue. The order of the fields is CDR3 length, J gene, V gene, D gene, clone size, CDR3 protein, CDR3 DNA. The D gene is left open where the match is weak. Size is omitted from some rows. Given values are once, few, many or a class for expanded clones.

14	TRBJ2-5	TRBV5-1	NA	many	CASSLLRVEETQYF	TGCGCCAGCAGCTTGCTAAGGGTGGAAGAGACCCAGTACTTC
16	TRBJ2-1	TRBV4-1	NA	few	CASSYRLSSSYNEQFF	TGCGCCAGCAGCTATCGACTGTCGAGCTCCTACAATGAGCAGTTCTTC
14	TRBJ1-5	TRBV12-3/TRBV12-4	NA	many	CASSFISANQPQHF	TGTGCCAGCAGTTTTATATCCGCGAATCAGCCCCAGCATTTT
15	TRBJ2-7	TRBV5-5	TRBD2	many	CASSPGTSGGYEQYF	TGTGCCAGCAGCCCCGGGACTAGCGGGGGTTACGAGCAGTACTTC
15	TRBJ2-5	TRBV7-3	NA	many	CASSPRIGPQETQYF	TGTGCCAGCAGCCCCCGTATAGGGCCCCAAGAGACCCAGTACTTC
14	TRBJ1-4	TRBV18	NA	many	CASSPLGAGEKLFF	TGTGCCAGCTCACCATTGGGCGCGGGTGAAAAACTGTTTTTT
14	TRBJ1-2	TRBV5-5	TRBD1	NA	CASSFDRDNYGYTF	TGTGCCAGCAGCTTTGACAGGGATAACTATGGCTACACCTTC
17	TRBJ2-7	TRBV4-3	NA	few	CASSRGLRGGRPVEQYF	TGCGCCAGCAGCCGGGGACTGCGCGGAGGGCGACCCGTGGAGCAGTACTTC
15	TRBJ2-3	TRBV20-1	TRBD2	many	CSALNGGGATDTQYF	TGCAGTGCTCTAAACGGCGGGGGGGCGACAGATACGCAGTATTTT
14	TRBJ2-5	TRBV5-6	TRBD2	many	CASSQTSGVGPQYF	TGTGCCAGCAGCCAGACTAGCGGGGTCGGGCCCCAGTACTTC
17	TRBJ2-5	TRBV20-1	TRBD2	NA	CSASDEASGGPRETQYF	TGCAGTGCTTCAGATGAAGCTAGCGGGGGGCCCCGGGAGACCCAGTACTTC
16	TRBJ2-3	TRBV5-3	TRBD1	NA	CASRDRALVGTDTQYF	TGTGCCTCCCGGGACAGGGCTCTTGTGGGCACAGATACGCAGTATTTT
13	TRBJ1-2	TRBV7-9	TRBD1	few	CASSSPGGDGYTF	TGTGCCAGCAGCTCCCCAGGGGGCGATGGCTACACCTTC